This T cell receptor (beta chain) was recovered during a study of OX40 agonist ivuxolimab in advanced cancers. Study-level background: Patients were treated with ivuxolimab, an agonistic anti-OX40 (CD134) antibody. Previous treatment with anti-PD-1, anti-PD-L1 or anti-CTLA-4 therapy was allowed; under 50% had received some.

Generated by immunoSEQ multiplex PCR, the TCRdb table keeps only in-frame clones and is missing some. The sample yields tens of thousands of clones, about 90% seen once. CDR1 and CDR2 (germline): LNHDA, SQIVND (reference sequence). The J segment lost 5 bases and the V segment lost 5 bases, leaving 15 bases of the junction unmatched. The CDR3 is made up of 17 amino acids. This TCR was sampled from an adult with an advanced solid tumor such as melanoma, head and neck, liver or kidney cancer. The material was CD4+ or CD8+ T cells sorted from blood, obtained in a trial of the OX40 agonist ivuxolimab. The rearrangement uses TRBV19 and TRBJ2-3, with 8 bases identical to TRBD2. CDR3 sequence (DNA): TGTGCCAGTAGTCCCACCGCGGGGCGGGAGGTCGGAGATACGCAGTATTTT. As protein: CASSPTAGREVGDTQYF.